The 12 T cell receptor beta chains below all came from one sample that was sequenced in a study of T cell repertoires in cytomegalovirus infection. TCRdb re-called the reads with MiXCR, one entry per CDR3 protein. Among about 310,000 distinct CDR3 sequences listed, approximately 25% were seen once. The antigens these receptors bind are not known. The sequencing here drew on cultured PBMCs, taken from culture after CMV antigen stimulation. The receptors stem from a human donor in good health (CMV status not recorded). Some clones in this sample may be carry-over from other donors' samples.

This clonotype was observed a few times. The rearrangement uses TRBV10-3 and TRBJ2-1; D not resolved. The V and J ends lost 4 bases and 2 bases respectively, with 9 bases between them. The CDR3 totals 14 residues. Germline values: CDR1 ENHRY, CDR2 SYGVKD. The CDR3 reads CAISAVETYNEQFF. CDR3 nucleotides: TGTGCCATCAGTGCAGTCGAAACCTACAATGAGCAGTTCTTC.

The CDR3 spells CASSIPTNEKLFF. CDR3 sequence (DNA): TGTGCCAGCAGCATTCCAACTAATGAAAAACTGTTTTTT. The rearrangement uses TRBV7-9 and TRBJ1-4; D unclear. The V and J ends lost 5 bases and 0 bases respectively, with 4 bases between them. The CDR3 totals 13 residues. Per germline, CDR1 SEHNR and CDR2 FQNEAQ (reference sequence).

A few counts support this clonotype. This chain uses TRBV7-6 with TRBJ2-1; TRBD2 matches at 9 bases. CDR1 and CDR2 (germline): SGHVS, FNYEAQ. The CDR3 loop spans 15 amino acids. The J segment lost 8 bases and the V segment lost 5 bases, leaving 10 bases of the junction unmatched. CDR3 protein: CASSPGGSGGYEQFF. The CDR3 coding sequence is TGTGCCAGCAGCCCCGGCGGTAGCGGGGGATATGAGCAGTTCTTC.

The sample holds a few counts of this clonotype. The V gene is TRBV7-9, the J gene TRBJ1-1; possible D gene TRBD1, 6 bases. The CDR3 consists of 14 residues. Between the trimmed V and J ends, which lost 1 base and 10 bases, there was a span of 16 bases. Germline loops: CDR1 SEHNR, CDR2 FQNEAQ (reference sequence). The CDR3 is CASSLEGGKGRAFF. The CDR3, as DNA: TGTGCCAGCAGCTTAGAGGGGGGCAAGGGGAGAGCTTTCTTT.

V usage is TRBV7-3 and J usage is TRBJ2-2; 8 nucleotides agree with TRBD2. Germline CDR1 is SGHTA and CDR2 is FQGTGA. The CDR3 has 15 amino acids. V shed 6 bases and J 6 bases; nucleotides not matched to a gene: 9. The CDR3 DNA reads TGTGCCAGCAGGGACAGCGGGAGTCCCGCCGGGGAGCTGTTTTTT. This codes for CASRDSGSPAGELFF.

This clonotype was detected a few times. This rearrangement joins TRBV7-2 to TRBJ1-2, with D possibly TRBD1 on 6 matching bases. V dropped 1 base and J dropped 1 base, with 10 bases sitting between them. Germline lookup yields CDR1 SGHTA and CDR2 FQGNSA. There are 15 residues in the CDR3. The chain's CDR3 is CASSLGQGYNYGYTF. The CDR3 bases are TGTGCCAGCAGCTTAGGGCAGGGGTATAACTATGGCTACACCTTC.

CDR3 coding DNA: TGTGCCAGCATTATGACTAGCGGGAGGATAAACGAGCAGTTCGTC. Its translation is CASIMTSGRINEQFV. The chain links TRBV6-6 to TRBJ2-7; TRBD2 agrees at 13 bases. This CDR3 comprises 15 residues. The germline V gene has CDR1 MNHNY and CDR2 SVGAGI (reference sequence).

The table lists this clonotype with a few counts. V is TRBV12-3 or TRBV12-4 and J is TRBJ1-1, with a possible D match to TRBD1 (5 bases). Trimming cost V 5 bases and J 0 bases, with 16 bases left between them. This CDR3 contains 16 residues. The CDR3: CASSQGRTFMNTEAFF. The CDR3 DNA reads as TGTGCCAGCAGTCAGGGACGGACCTTCATGAACACTGAAGCTTTCTTT.

This clonotype was detected many times. The CDR3 nucleotides read TGTGCCAGCAGCTGGAGGGGGAAGGGCACAGATACGCAGTATTTT. Translated: CASSWRGKGTDTQYF. This rearrangement joins TRBV7-3 to TRBJ2-3; D tentatively fits TRBD1 or TRBD2 (6 bases each). Trimming stripped 4 bases from V and 1 base from J, with 12 bases between. In germline, CDR1 is SGHTA, CDR2 FQGTGA. CDR3 length: 15 amino acids. The variable domain in full, with the rest retrieved from reference TRBV7-3 and TRBJ2-3, is GAGVSQTPSNKVTEKGKYVELRCDPISGHTALYWYRQSLGQGPEFLIYFQGTGAADDSGLPNDRFFAVRPEGSVSTLKIQRTERGDSAVYLCASSWRGKGTDTQYFGPGTRLTVL.

This clonotype has a handful of counts. The chain joins TRBV5-6 to TRBJ2-1; 11 bases are shared with TRBD2. Germline lookup yields CDR1 SGHDT and CDR2 YYEEEE. This CDR3 contains 17 residues. V was pared by 0 bases and J by 3 bases, with 5 bases of the junction left unmatched. CDR3 in amino acids: CASSLGLAGGYYNEQFF. The CDR3 nucleotides read TGTGCCAGCAGCTTGGGCTTAGCGGGAGGGTACTACAATGAGCAGTTCTTC.

The J gene is TRBJ1-5, the V gene TRBV12-3 or TRBV12-4; D is uncertain. V lost 6 bases and J 7 bases, leaving 13 bases between the germline ends. The CDR3 covers 13 residues. CDR3 sequence (DNA): TGTGCCAGCAGCGGCCGATTCAACCAGCCCCAGCATTTT. Protein: CASSGRFNQPQHF.

This chain connects TRBV11-3 to TRBJ2-7; D possibly uses TRBD1 or TRBD2 (5 bases each). The V gene's germline CDR1 is SGHNT and CDR2 YENEEA. Trimming took 4 bases from V and 0 from J, leaving 13 bases between them. The CDR3 extends over 15 amino acids. The CDR3 DNA sequence: TGTGCCAGCAGCTACGGGACCGCCAGCTCCTACGAGCAGTACGTC. Protein product: CASSYGTASSYEQYV.